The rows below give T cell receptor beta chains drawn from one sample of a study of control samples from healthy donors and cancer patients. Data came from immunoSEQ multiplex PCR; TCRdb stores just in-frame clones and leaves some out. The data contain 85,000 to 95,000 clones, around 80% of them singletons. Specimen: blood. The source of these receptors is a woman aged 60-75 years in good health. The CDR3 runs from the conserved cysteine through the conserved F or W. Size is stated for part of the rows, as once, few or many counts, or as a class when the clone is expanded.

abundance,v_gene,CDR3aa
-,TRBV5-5,CASSATWDGNQPQHF
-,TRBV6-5,CASREGSGGNSPLHF
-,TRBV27,CASSSGDSYEQYF
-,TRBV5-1,CASRQGATNEKLFF
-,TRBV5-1,CASSLGFVDSNQPQHF
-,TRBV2,CASSAGTGGRPGELFF
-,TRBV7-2,CASSLLSDTQYF
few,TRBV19,CASSISGRGSGYNEQFF
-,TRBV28,CASSLGLMGYTF
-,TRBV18,CASSPGQVDNSPLHF
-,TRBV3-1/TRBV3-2,CASSQRSLEETQYF
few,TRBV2,CASQRLGGKNTGELFF
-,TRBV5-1,CASSLTPDLYEQYF
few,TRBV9,CASSWGLAHTDTQYF
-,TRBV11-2,CASSSTGVSYEQYF
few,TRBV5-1,CASSPGQLSGNTIYF
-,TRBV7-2,CASSLTGGAGANVLTF
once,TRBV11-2,CASSLGSSGRNNEQFF
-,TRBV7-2,CASSHGDTYTGELFF
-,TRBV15,CATSREGTGQETQYF
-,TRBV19,CASSAAGGIDTQYF
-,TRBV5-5,CASSFSGRKEETQYF
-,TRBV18,CASSPNRGQETQYF
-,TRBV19,CASSLGSLNYGYTF
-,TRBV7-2,CASSFQPGGDTGELFF
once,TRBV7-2,CASSTRDRGTTGYGYTF
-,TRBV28,CASRRQGSTAGELFF
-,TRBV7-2,CASSSHGGNQPQHF
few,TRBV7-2,CASSRDYEQYF
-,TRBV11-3,CASSRTNTGELFF
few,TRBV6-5,CASSYSPAGGETQYF
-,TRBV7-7,CASGGTQETQYF
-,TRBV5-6,CASSLLRAKTGLFF
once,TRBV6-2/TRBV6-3,CASSYGLAVEQYF
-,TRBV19,CASTPTALNEKLFF
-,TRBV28,CASSMGTGQNSPLHF
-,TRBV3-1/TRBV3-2,CASRRGSHNTEAFF
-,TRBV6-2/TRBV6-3,CASSSQGYEQYF
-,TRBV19,CASSRPGGTSTEAFF
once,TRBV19,CASSVGTGFGAFF
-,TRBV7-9,CASSRDKYEQYF